One sample yielded the 4 T cell receptor beta chains listed below, sequenced in a study of blood T cell repertoires in COVID-19. Generated by immunoSEQ multiplex PCR, the TCRdb table keeps only in-frame clones and is missing some. The sample consists of fewer than 90,000 clones, 80% to 90% of them appearing once. What was sequenced was peripheral blood. The receptor set was obtained from a man between 70 and 80 years old with acute or convalescent COVID-19.

This chain joins TRBV4-3 and TRBJ1-4; the match to TRBD1 covers 7 bases. The CDR3 totals 15 residues. V was clipped by 4 bases and J by 4 bases; unmatched bases: 6. Germline values: CDR1 LGHNA, CDR2 YSLEER. The CDR3 reads CASSLLGQNNEKLFF. The CDR3 bases are TGCGCCAGCAGCCTTCTGGGACAGAATAATGAAAAACTGTTTTTT.

This clone appeared once. The chain joins TRBV5-6 to TRBJ2-1; TRBD2 might be the D (6 bases). Trimming left V 1 base short and J 3 bases short, with 14 bases between. The CDR3 is 16 residues long. Germline V gene sequence: CDR1 SGHDT, CDR2 YYEEEE. CDR3 coding DNA: TGTGCCAGCAGCTTGTTTTGGCGGGAAAACTACAATGAGCAGTTCTTC. Its protein is CASSLFWRENYNEQFF.

V and J are TRBV7-9 and TRBJ1-6, with 7 bases lining up with TRBD1. Germline values: CDR1 SEHNR, CDR2 FQNEAQ (reference sequence). V lost 3 bases, J lost 6 bases, and 2 bases stayed unmatched. This CDR3 is built from 14 residues. The CDR3 sequence is CASSFPGGNSPLHF. CDR3 bases: TGTGCCAGCAGCTTCCCAGGGGGTAATTCACCCCTCCACTTT.

The chain carries TRBV18 and TRBJ1-5; TRBD1 matches at 7 bases. This CDR3 is 14 amino acids long. The J segment lost 1 base and the V segment lost 6 bases, leaving 3 bases of the junction unmatched. Germline V lookup: CDR1 KGHSH, CDR2 LQKENI. In DNA, the CDR3 is TGTGCCAGCTCCCAGGGGGAGAGCAATCAGCCCCAGCATTTT. It translates to CASSQGESNQPQHF. Full variable domain (missing parts from reference TRBV18 and TRBJ1-5): NAGVMQNPRHLVRRRGQEARLRCSPMKGHSHVYWYRQLPEEGLKFMVYLQKENIIDESGMPKERFSAEFPKEGPSILRIQQVVRGDSAAYFCASSQGESNQPQHFGDGTRLSIL.